These 23 T cell receptor beta chains were sequenced from one sample in a study of response to subunit inactivated influenza vaccine. MiXCR, applied by TCRdb to the RT-PCR reads, yields one record per CDR3 protein. The sample lists roughly 700,000 distinct CDR3 sequences; less than 20% were seen once. Sequenced material: PBMCs from blood, taken about 11 days after vaccination. The receptor set was obtained from a man aged 45 to 65 who received an inactivated influenza vaccine.

This clonotype appeared a few times. This chain links TRBV19 with TRBJ2-1; the match to TRBD2 covers 9 bases. The CDR3 length is 16 residues. J gave up 7 bases and V 5 bases, and 12 bases lay outside the gene matches. Germline V gene data show CDR1 as LNHDA and CDR2 as SQIVND (reference sequence). The chain's CDR3 is CASSLREGPQVNEQFF. The DNA of the CDR3 is TGTGCCAGTAGTTTGCGGGAGGGCCCTCAGGTGAATGAGCAGTTCTTC. The complete variable domain, with remaining parts taken from reference TRBV19 and TRBJ2-1, reads DGGITQSPKYLFRKEGQNVTLSCEQNLNHDAMYWYRQDPGQGLRLIYYSQIVNDFQKGDIAEGYSVSREKKESFPLTVTSAQKNPTAFYLCASSLREGPQVNEQFFGPGTRLTVL.

This clonotype turned up a few times. The V gene is TRBV10-3, the J gene TRBJ1-4; D perhaps matches TRBD1 (6 bases). Germline lookup yields CDR1 ENHRY and CDR2 SYGVKD. The CDR3 runs to 15 residues. Trimming stripped 3 bases from V and 8 bases from J, with 16 bases between. Here the CDR3 reads CAISDDRKAGEKLFF. The CDR3 nucleotides read TGTGCCATCAGTGACGACAGGAAGGCAGGGGAAAAACTGTTTTTT.

This clonotype was picked up a small number of times. This chain connects TRBV3-1 to TRBJ2-1, with 7 bases fitting TRBD2. Losses at the gene ends were 2 bases for V and 6 bases for J; bases not matched to a gene: 4. CDR1 is LGHDT and CDR2 is YNNKEL in the germline V gene (reference sequence). The CDR3 length is 14 residues. CDR3 sequence (DNA): TGTGCCAGCAGCCAACGTGGGACTACCAATGAGCAGTTCTTC. As protein: CASSQRGTTNEQFF.

This chain uses TRBV24-1 with TRBJ2-3, with TRBD2 as a possible D gene (5 bases). The germline gives CDR1 KGHDR, CDR2 SFDVKD. CDR3 size: 13 residues. The V end was cut by 6 bases, the J end by 0 bases, with 6 bases between. CDR3 in amino acids: CATSSGSTDTQYF. For the CDR3, the DNA is TGTGCCACCAGTAGCGGTAGCACAGATACGCAGTATTTT.

This clonotype was detected a few times. The genes are TRBV20-1 and TRBJ2-5; no clear D gene. Germline-derived CDR1 and CDR2 are DFQATT and SNEGSKA (reference sequence). CDR3 size: 15 residues. Trimming took 5 bases from V and 4 from J, leaving 20 bases between them. This CDR3 reads CSALIIIPPGETQYF. The DNA for the CDR3 is TGCAGTGCTCTGATAATTATCCCTCCCGGAGAGACCCAGTACTTC.

CDR3 region: CASRDGGDEAFF. The DNA of the CDR3 is TGTGCCAGCCGGGACGGGGGGGATGAAGCTTTCTTT. The chain joins TRBV7-6 to TRBJ1-1, with a weak D call TRBD1 (5 bases). Per the germline V gene, CDR1 is SGHVS and CDR2 is FNYEAQ. This CDR3 region has 12 residues. V was pared by 8 bases and J by 7 bases, with 14 bases between.

There are a few counts of this clonotype. The chain carries TRBV24-1 and TRBJ2-2, with D unresolved. CDR3 size: 13 residues. Germline V gene data show CDR1 as KGHDR and CDR2 as SFDVKD. Trimming pared 6 bases from V and 1 base from J, leaving 5 bases between. The CDR3 is CATSHRNTGELFF. The CDR3 DNA is TGTGCCACCAGTCACAGGAACACCGGGGAGCTGTTTTTT.

The rearrangement uses TRBV7-9 and TRBJ2-3; D unclear. With 5 bases removed from V and 8 bases from J, the gap between germline ends came to 8 bases. Germline values: CDR1 SEHNR, CDR2 FQNEAQ (reference sequence). The CDR3 loop spans 11 amino acids. The CDR3 reads CASSVLSTQYF. In DNA, the CDR3 is TGTGCCAGCAGCGTACTTTCTACGCAGTATTTT.

This chain connects TRBV20-1 to TRBJ2-5; 9 nucleotides match TRBD1. With 4 bases clipped from V and 5 bases from J, the junction kept 5 bases outside the gene matches. Looked up from germline, CDR1 is DFQATT and CDR2 is SNEGSKA (reference sequence). The CDR3 sequence is 13 residues long. CDR3 DNA: TGCAGTGCTAACCGGGACAGGGCTGAGACCCAGTACTTC. It encodes CSANRDRAETQYF.

This rearrangement joins TRBV15 to TRBJ1-5; possible D gene TRBD1, 6 bases. The germline CDR1 and CDR2 sequences are LNHNV and YYDKDF (reference sequence). The CDR3 is made up of 15 amino acids. Deletions cut 0 bases from V and 0 bases from J, with 6 bases between. This chain's CDR3 is CATSRDRGSNQPQHF. For the CDR3, the DNA is TGTGCCACCAGCAGAGACAGGGGTAGCAATCAGCCCCAGCATTTT. Full variable domain (rest looked up from reference TRBV15 and TRBJ1-5): DAMVIQNPRYQVTQFGKPVTLSCSQTLNHNVMYWYQQKSSQAPKLLFHYYDKDFNNEADTPDNFQSRRPNTSFCFLDIRSPGLGDTAMYLCATSRDRGSNQPQHFGDGTRLSIL.

This clonotype has just a few counts. The chain joins TRBV4-3 to TRBJ2-7; 10 nucleotides agree with TRBD1. V trimming: 0 bases; J trimming: 3 bases; junction bases outside the gene matches: 8. Germline CDR1 LGHNA, CDR2 YSLEER. This CDR3 has 17 residues. CDR3 region: CASSQDLGWDRGYEQYF. The DNA for the CDR3 is TGCGCCAGCAGCCAAGACCTGGGGTGGGACAGGGGCTACGAGCAGTACTTC.

This clonotype was counted between two and nine times. V gene TRBV11-2 combines with J gene TRBJ2-7; D is unclear. This CDR3 spans 13 amino acids. CDR1 and CDR2 from the germline V gene are SGHAT and FQNNGV. V lost 3 bases and J 0 bases, leaving 6 bases between the germline ends. In DNA form, the CDR3 reads TGTGCCAGCAGCTTCCGAGCCTCCTACGAGCAGTACTTC. This translates into CASSFRASYEQYF. Complete variable domain (other parts from reference TRBV11-2 and TRBJ2-7): EAGVAQSPRYKIIEKRQSVAFWCNPISGHATLYWYQQILGQGPKLLIQFQNNGVVDDSQLPKDRFSAERLKGVDSTLKIQPAKLEDSAVYLCASSFRASYEQYFGPGTRLTVT.

The V and J genes are TRBV7-8 and TRBJ2-1; no clear D gene. Germline-derived CDR1 and CDR2 are SGHVS and FQNEAQ. V shed 0 bases and J shed 5 bases, with 8 bases lying between them. This CDR3 region has 14 residues. DNA for the CDR3: TGTGCCAGCAGCTTAGCACGTGGGGACAATGAGCAGTTCTTC. It encodes CASSLARGDNEQFF.

The chain carries TRBV4-3 and TRBJ2-2, with 10 bases fitting TRBD1. Trimming took 1 base from V and 8 from J; bases not matched to a gene: 4. The CDR3 runs 15 residues. Germline CDR1 is LGHNA and CDR2 is YSLEER. The chain's CDR3 is CASSQADRGKGELFF. The DNA for the CDR3 is TGCGCCAGCAGCCAAGCGGACAGGGGGAAGGGGGAGCTGTTTTTT.

The chain recombines TRBV12-3 or TRBV12-4 with TRBJ2-1; D possibly matches TRBD1 or TRBD2 (5 bases each). Trimming left V 6 bases short and J 9 bases short, with 15 bases between. This CDR3 is built from 13 residues. The CDR3 reads CASSPRSGGEQFF. The CDR3 bases are TGTGCCAGCAGCCCAAGGTCTGGGGGTGAGCAGTTCTTC.

This clonotype was seen only a few times. The rearrangement joins TRBV6-5 to TRBJ2-7; no firm D call. CDR3 length equals 12 residues. Trimming removed 2 bases at V and 7 bases at J, with 9 bases between. The germline CDR1 and CDR2 sequences are MNHEY and SVGAGI. The CDR3 nucleotides read TGTGCCAGCAGTTACGACAACGGGGAGCAGTACTTC. It specifies CASSYDNGEQYF.

This clonotype appeared a few times. This chain links TRBV20-1 with TRBJ2-7; D ambiguous. The CDR3 is 12 residues long. Trimming stripped 1 base from V and 1 base from J, with 5 bases between. From germline, CDR1 is DFQATT and CDR2 SNEGSKA (reference sequence). CDR3 in DNA: TGCAGTGCTAGAGCTCAGTCCTACGAGCAGTACTTC. It yields the protein CSARAQSYEQYF.

The chain couples TRBV20-1 to TRBJ2-1; 9 bases line up with TRBD2. CDR1 DFQATT and CDR2 SNEGSKA come from the germline V gene (reference sequence). The CDR3 length is 14 residues. The V and J ends lost 1 base and 9 bases, in that order; junction bases with no gene match: 7. CDR3 protein: CSARGGGGASEQFF. Here the CDR3 DNA reads TGCAGTGCTAGAGGAGGCGGGGGGGCCTCTGAGCAGTTCTTC.

V is TRBV27 and J is TRBJ2-7; possibly TRBD2 for D (6 bases). The CDR3 has 12 residues. Trimming took off 5 bases at V and 6 bases at J, with 11 bases between the two ends. The germline V gene encodes CDR1 MNHEY and CDR2 SMNVEV (reference sequence). The CDR3 protein is CASSALSGEQYF. For the CDR3, the DNA is TGTGCCAGCAGTGCCCTTAGCGGCGAGCAGTACTTC.

The sample holds a few counts of this clonotype. The chain has TRBV6-1 and TRBJ2-4; D possibly corresponds to TRBD2 (5 bases). CDR3 length: 15 residues. CDR1 and CDR2 (germline): MNHNS, SASEGT. Trimming shortened V by 6 bases and J by 4 bases, and 16 bases separated the two germline ends. The CDR3 DNA reads TGTGCCAGCAGCGGAGGAAGGACGGAAAAAAACATTCAGTACTTC. Amino acids: CASSGGRTEKNIQYF.

The chain couples TRBV7-9 to TRBJ2-1; TRBD2 matches 9 bases. V lost 7 bases to trimming and J lost 1 base; unmatched junction nucleotides: 8. Looked up from germline, CDR1 is SEHNR and CDR2 is FQNEAQ (reference sequence). The CDR3 runs to 16 residues. CDR3 region: CASNFEAGGSYNEQFF. In nucleotides, the CDR3 is TGTGCCAGCAACTTCGAAGCGGGGGGTTCCTACAATGAGCAGTTCTTC.

This clonotype was seen more than once but under ten times. A read error may explain this, as a much larger clone is one base away. This chain uses TRBV28 with TRBJ2-3; perhaps TRBD1 as D (5 bases). There are 14 residues in the CDR3. Germline CDR1 MDHEN, CDR2 SYDVKM. The CDR3 bases are TGTGTCAGCAGTTTCGTGCAGGGAACAGATACGCAGTATTTT. Protein sequence: CVSSFVQGTDTQYF.

The table lists this clonotype with a few counts. V usage is TRBV24-1 and J usage is TRBJ2-5; perhaps D is TRBD1 or TRBD2 (5 bases each). Germline CDR1 KGHDR, CDR2 SFDVKD. The CDR3 covers 16 residues. The V gene lost 3 bases and the J gene lost 3 bases, with 16 bases spanning the gap. The CDR3 is CATSDRFGTDKETQYF. Written as DNA, the CDR3 is TGTGCCACCAGTGATAGGTTTGGGACGGATAAAGAGACCCAGTACTTC.